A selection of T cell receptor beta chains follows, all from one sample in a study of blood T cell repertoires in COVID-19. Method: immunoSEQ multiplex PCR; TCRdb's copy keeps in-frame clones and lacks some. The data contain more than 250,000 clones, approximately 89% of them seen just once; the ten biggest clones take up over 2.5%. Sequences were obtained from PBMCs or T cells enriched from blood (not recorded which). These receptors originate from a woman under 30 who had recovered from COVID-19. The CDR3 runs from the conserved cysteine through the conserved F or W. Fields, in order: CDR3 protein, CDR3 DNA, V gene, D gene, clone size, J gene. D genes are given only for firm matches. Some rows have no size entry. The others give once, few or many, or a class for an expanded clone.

cdr3_aa: CASSFTGESWEQYF; cdr3_nt: TGTGCCAGTTCCTTTACAGGGGAGTCGTGGGAGCAGTACTTC; v_call: TRBV2; d_call: TRBD1; clone_size: NA; j_call: TRBJ2-7
cdr3_aa: CASTWGGFNYGYTF; cdr3_nt: TGTGCCAGCACCTGGGGGGGTTTTAACTATGGCTACACCTTC; v_call: TRBV28; d_call: NA; clone_size: few; j_call: TRBJ1-2
cdr3_aa: CASSVVGQVPGNTIYF; cdr3_nt: TGTGCCAGCAGCGTAGTAGGCCAGGTCCCTGGAAACACCATATATTTT; v_call: TRBV9; d_call: NA; clone_size: NA; j_call: TRBJ1-3
cdr3_aa: CASSLSGDRGYTGELFF; cdr3_nt: TGTGCCAGCAGCTTATCAGGGGACAGGGGATACACCGGGGAGCTGTTTTTT; v_call: TRBV7-8; d_call: TRBD1; clone_size: NA; j_call: TRBJ2-2
cdr3_aa: CASSFRGTVPNYGYTF; cdr3_nt: TGTGCCAGCAGCTTTCGGGGAACAGTCCCTAACTATGGCTACACCTTC; v_call: TRBV11-2; d_call: NA; clone_size: NA; j_call: TRBJ1-2
cdr3_aa: CASSLVDISNTEAFF; cdr3_nt: TGCGCCAGCAGCTTGGTGGACATCTCGAACACTGAAGCTTTCTTT; v_call: TRBV5-1; d_call: NA; clone_size: NA; j_call: TRBJ1-1
cdr3_aa: CASSWGVAYEQYF; cdr3_nt: TGTGCCAGCAGCTGGGGGGTTGCCTACGAGCAGTACTTC; v_call: TRBV7-8; d_call: NA; clone_size: NA; j_call: TRBJ2-7
cdr3_aa: CASSPGTGRGDTEAFF; cdr3_nt: TGTGCCAGTAGTCCCGGGACAGGGAGGGGGGACACTGAAGCTTTCTTT; v_call: TRBV19; d_call: TRBD1; clone_size: NA; j_call: TRBJ1-1
cdr3_aa: CASSQQGSNTGELFF; cdr3_nt: TGTGCCAGCAGCCAACAGGGGTCCAACACCGGGGAGCTGTTTTTT; v_call: TRBV7-2; d_call: TRBD1; clone_size: NA; j_call: TRBJ2-2
cdr3_aa: CASSPRTGGAETQYF; cdr3_nt: TGTGCCAGCAGCCCCCGGACAGGGGGCGCAGAGACCCAGTACTTC; v_call: TRBV3-1/TRBV3-2; d_call: TRBD1; clone_size: NA; j_call: TRBJ2-5
cdr3_aa: CASSESRTGGFDEQYF; cdr3_nt: TGCGCCAGCAGTGAGTCAAGGACAGGGGGCTTTGACGAGCAGTACTTC; v_call: TRBV10-1; d_call: TRBD1; clone_size: NA; j_call: TRBJ2-7
cdr3_aa: CASSFSRVKQLHF; cdr3_nt: TGTGCCAGCAGTTTTAGCAGGGTTAAGCAACTCCACTTT; v_call: TRBV12-3/TRBV12-4; d_call: NA; clone_size: NA; j_call: TRBJ1-6
cdr3_aa: CAWSTGQGRQPQHF; cdr3_nt: TGTGCCTGGAGTACCGGACAGGGGCGTCAGCCCCAGCATTTT; v_call: TRBV30; d_call: TRBD1; clone_size: NA; j_call: TRBJ1-5
cdr3_aa: CASSLSLAVQETQYF; cdr3_nt: TGTGCCAGCAGCTTAAGCCTAGCGGTCCAAGAGACCCAGTACTTC; v_call: TRBV7-2; d_call: TRBD2; clone_size: NA; j_call: TRBJ2-5
cdr3_aa: CAWSRGASTYNSPLHF; cdr3_nt: TGTGCCTGGAGTCGGGGGGCCAGTACCTATAATTCACCCCTCCACTTT; v_call: TRBV30; d_call: NA; clone_size: once; j_call: TRBJ1-6
cdr3_aa: CASSPEPEGSGNTIYF; cdr3_nt: TGCGCCAGCAGCCCGGAACCAGAGGGCTCTGGAAACACCATATATTTT; v_call: TRBV5-1; d_call: NA; clone_size: few; j_call: TRBJ1-3
cdr3_aa: CASSKTGTGTDTQYF; cdr3_nt: TGTGCCAGTAGTAAAACAGGGACCGGCACAGATACGCAGTATTTT; v_call: TRBV19; d_call: NA; clone_size: NA; j_call: TRBJ2-3
cdr3_aa: CASSIASGSYEQYF; cdr3_nt: TGTGCCAGTAGTATTGCAAGCGGCTCCTACGAGCAGTACTTC; v_call: TRBV19; d_call: NA; clone_size: NA; j_call: TRBJ2-7
cdr3_aa: CASSQQGGNQPQHF; cdr3_nt: TGCGCCAGCAGCCAGCAAGGGGGCAATCAGCCCCAGCATTTT; v_call: TRBV5-1; d_call: NA; clone_size: NA; j_call: TRBJ1-5
cdr3_aa: CSARQGATNEKLFF; cdr3_nt: TGCAGCGCGCGACAGGGCGCAACTAATGAAAAACTGTTTTTT; v_call: TRBV29-1; d_call: TRBD1; clone_size: NA; j_call: TRBJ1-4
cdr3_aa: CASSQIPSSYNEQFF; cdr3_nt: TGTGCCAGCAGCCAAATACCGAGCTCCTACAATGAGCAGTTCTTC; v_call: TRBV5-4; d_call: NA; clone_size: NA; j_call: TRBJ2-1
cdr3_aa: CASRDRAVYRSRNTEAFF; cdr3_nt: TGTGCCAGCAGGGACCGAGCCGTCTACAGGTCCCGGAACACTGAAGCTTTCTTT; v_call: TRBV2; d_call: NA; clone_size: medium-sized; j_call: TRBJ1-1
cdr3_aa: CASSQQGGDDTEAFF; cdr3_nt: TGTGCCAGCAGCCAGCAAGGGGGAGACGACACTGAAGCTTTCTTT; v_call: TRBV3-1/TRBV3-2; d_call: NA; clone_size: NA; j_call: TRBJ1-1
cdr3_aa: CASSTYSNQPQHF; cdr3_nt: TGTGCCAGCAGTACCTATAGCAATCAGCCCCAGCATTTT; v_call: TRBV6-5; d_call: NA; clone_size: NA; j_call: TRBJ1-5